The rows below give T cell receptor beta chains drawn from one sample of a study of cytomegalovirus exposure and HLA in healthy donors. The table came from immunoSEQ multiplex PCR; TCRdb's copy has only in-frame clones and leaves some out. Of about 140,000 clones in the sample, 85% to 90% were seen once. The sample was PBMCs. The source is a woman between 18 and 29 years old in good health and CMV-seropositive. The CDR3 runs from the conserved cysteine through the conserved F or W.

V gene: TRBV7-3; J gene: TRBJ1-1; CDR3 protein: CASSSSQGSSEAFF
V gene: TRBV7-7; J gene: TRBJ2-3; CDR3 protein: CASSSGTSRTDTQYF
V gene: TRBV5-5; J gene: TRBJ2-7; CDR3 protein: CASSLASHYEQYF
V gene: TRBV7-2; J gene: TRBJ1-6; CDR3 protein: CASSLERYNSPLHF
V gene: TRBV7-9; J gene: TRBJ2-7; CDR3 protein: CASSFSGSLHEQYF
V gene: TRBV9; J gene: TRBJ2-3; CDR3 protein: CASSVGRVINTDTQYF
V gene: TRBV28; J gene: TRBJ2-5; CDR3 protein: CASSTGKETQYF
V gene: TRBV9; J gene: TRBJ1-6; CDR3 protein: CASSWSSYNSPLHF
V gene: TRBV28; J gene: TRBJ1-2; CDR3 protein: CASGPGINYGYTF
V gene: TRBV29-1; J gene: TRBJ2-7; CDR3 protein: CSVGRDSYEQYF
V gene: TRBV6-6; J gene: TRBJ2-1; CDR3 protein: CASTLLAGGPNEQFF
V gene: TRBV6-5; J gene: TRBJ2-5; CDR3 protein: CASSLAGGQTQYF
V gene: TRBV19; J gene: TRBJ2-7; CDR3 protein: CASSIGFGTETREQYF
V gene: TRBV7-9; J gene: TRBJ1-4; CDR3 protein: CASSLGTGGEKLFF
V gene: TRBV7-3; J gene: TRBJ1-6; CDR3 protein: CASSPGGSNSPLHF
V gene: TRBV28; J gene: TRBJ2-7; CDR3 protein: CASRWTGNYEQYF
V gene: TRBV7-8; J gene: TRBJ1-6; CDR3 protein: CASSWSGGKDSPLHF
V gene: TRBV5-1; J gene: TRBJ2-6; CDR3 protein: CASGQGNTAGANVLTF
V gene: TRBV30; J gene: TRBJ1-5; CDR3 protein: CAWSDGGRFNQPQHF
V gene: TRBV4-2; J gene: TRBJ2-2; CDR3 protein: CASTAGLAGPNTGELFF
V gene: TRBV30; J gene: TRBJ2-7; CDR3 protein: CAWSRGGFREQYF
V gene: TRBV11-3; J gene: TRBJ1-6; CDR3 protein: CASSFGAYNSPLHF
V gene: TRBV19; J gene: TRBJ2-5; CDR3 protein: CASSIGAGLADQETQYF
V gene: TRBV18; J gene: TRBJ1-6; CDR3 protein: CASSPQEVGNSPLHF
V gene: TRBV6-1; J gene: TRBJ2-7; CDR3 protein: CASSHRQGGVEQYF
V gene: TRBV5-1; J gene: TRBJ2-3; CDR3 protein: CASSLEGGQSTDTQYF
V gene: TRBV2; J gene: TRBJ2-5; CDR3 protein: CASKGQGAEETQYF
V gene: TRBV6-1; J gene: TRBJ2-5; CDR3 protein: CASSEGSRLKTQYF
V gene: TRBV28; J gene: TRBJ2-7; CDR3 protein: CASSPGLAGDFSREQYF
V gene: TRBV4-2; J gene: TRBJ1-1; CDR3 protein: CASSQGERMNTEAFF
V gene: TRBV27; J gene: TRBJ2-2; CDR3 protein: CASSTLAGRGTGELFF
V gene: TRBV18; J gene: TRBJ2-5; CDR3 protein: CASSPNSQETQYF
V gene: TRBV5-6; J gene: TRBJ2-7; CDR3 protein: CASSLTVLSYEQYF
V gene: TRBV10-3; J gene: TRBJ1-2; CDR3 protein: CAIRRKGTTGDYGYTF
V gene: TRBV30; J gene: TRBJ1-2; CDR3 protein: CAWRSQGNYGYTF
V gene: TRBV5-4; J gene: TRBJ1-3; CDR3 protein: CASSRPGSGNTIYF
V gene: TRBV28; J gene: TRBJ2-5; CDR3 protein: CASSPQGAQETQYF
V gene: TRBV7-8; J gene: TRBJ1-2; CDR3 protein: CASSRRAGDYGYTF
V gene: TRBV27; J gene: TRBJ2-1; CDR3 protein: CASSFSLPNNEQFF
V gene: TRBV29-1; J gene: TRBJ1-4; CDR3 protein: CSALQGEKLFF